These 9 T cell receptor beta chains came from one sample sequenced in a study of T cell repertoires in cytomegalovirus infection. For these receptors, no antigen is known. TCRdb re-analysed the reads in MiXCR, keeping a single row per CDR3 protein. The sample includes roughly 990,000 distinct CDR3 sequences, roughly 31% seen only once; the top ten take about 14%. Sequencing used cultured CD8+ T cells from PBMCs, obtained from culture after CMV antigen stimulation. These receptors were collected from a human donor in good health (CMV status not recorded). Some clones in this sample may be carry-over from other donors' samples.

A remark on this clonotype: The junction and the germline gene differ at one end; a read error may be behind it. The V call is TRBV7-7, the J call TRBJ2-2; D perhaps matches TRBD2 (5 bases). CDR1 SSHAT and CDR2 FNYEAQ come from the germline V gene (reference sequence). This CDR3 spans 11 amino acids. CDR3 region: CGVVYTGELFF. For the CDR3, the DNA is TGCGGGGTGGTTTACACCGGGGAGCTGTTTTTT.

The chain recombines TRBV12-3 or TRBV12-4 with TRBJ2-3, with D tentatively TRBD2 (5 bases). The CDR3 contains 15 residues. Trimming cost V 8 bases and J 3 bases, with 18 bases left between them. The CDR3 DNA follows: TGTGCCAGCCTCATTGGCGGGCCTGAGACAGATACGCAGTATTTT. Translating it yields CASLIGGPETDTQYF.

This clonotype has more than one count but fewer than ten. This sequence joins TRBV6-2 or TRBV6-3 and TRBJ2-5, with D tentatively TRBD2 (6 bases). V lost 1 base and J lost 7, with 7 bases in between. This CDR3 has 12 residues. Germline CDR1 reads MNHEY; CDR2 reads SVGEGT. This chain's CDR3 is CASSYWGGTQYF. In DNA, the CDR3 is TGTGCCAGCAGTTACTGGGGAGGGACCCAGTACTTC.

The chain carries TRBV27 and TRBJ2-7; the D gene is possibly TRBD1 (5 bases). The germline V gene has CDR1 MNHEY and CDR2 SMNVEV (reference sequence). The length of the CDR3 is 13 residues. V was trimmed by 6 bases and J by 5 bases, leaving 14 bases between them. The CDR3 DNA follows: TGTGCCAGCAGAAAAGCAGGGTACCACGAGCAGTACTTC. It specifies CASRKAGYHEQYF.

This clonotype was seen many times. The rearrangement uses TRBV7-2 and TRBJ2-7; TRBD2 agrees at 7 bases. From germline, CDR1 is SGHTA and CDR2 FQGNSA. Losses at the gene ends were 4 bases for V and 10 bases for J; bases not matched to a gene: 13. The CDR3 consists of 14 residues. This CDR3 reads CASSSGGLNPEQYV. For the CDR3, the DNA is TGTGCCAGCAGCTCGGGAGGTCTGAACCCGGAACAGTACGTC.

Comment on this clonotype: This sequence may be a read error, since a much larger clone differs from it by one base. This chain links TRBV12-3 or TRBV12-4 with TRBJ1-1, with D possibly matching TRBD1 (5 bases). The CDR3 covers 12 residues. With 5 bases removed from V and 10 bases from J, the gap between germline ends came to 14 bases. CDR3 in DNA: TGTGCCAGCAGTCCGGGACCTTCTGCAGCTTTCTTT. It is translated as CASSPGPSAAFF.

The CDR3 bases are TGTGCCAGCAGTTATACCTCGAGCTCCTACGAGCAGTACGTC. This gives the protein CASSYTSSSYEQYV. The chain employs TRBV27 and TRBJ2-7; D not certain. The CDR3 spans 14 residues. Germline values: CDR1 MNHEY, CDR2 SMNVEV (reference sequence). V lost 4 bases and J 0 bases, leaving 10 bases between the germline ends.

This clonotype has more than one count but fewer than ten. V gene TRBV25-1 combines with J gene TRBJ1-1, with D tentatively TRBD1 (5 bases). CDR3 length: 14 amino acids. Germline-derived CDR1 and CDR2 are MGHDK and SYGVNS. V lost 0 bases and J lost 3, with 8 bases in between. The CDR3 coding sequence is TGTGCCAGCAGTGAATATGCCAGGGACACTGAAGCTTTCTTT. Protein sequence: CASSEYARDTEAFF. Filled out from reference TRBV25-1 and TRBJ1-1, the complete variable domain reads EADIYQTPRYLVIGTGKKITLECSQTMGHDKMYWYQQDPGMELHLIHYSYGVNSTEKGDLSSESTVSRIRTEHFPLTLESARPSHTSQYLCASSEYARDTEAFFGQGTRLTVV.

At least ten counts were recorded for this clonotype. This chain uses TRBV7-2 with TRBJ2-7; 8 bases are shared with TRBD1. Trimming removed 6 bases from V and 0 bases from J; junction bases left unmatched: 4. Looked up from germline, CDR1 is SGHTA and CDR2 is FQGNSA. The CDR3 is 14 amino acids. CDR3 amino acids: CASSEQGGSYEQYV. The CDR3, as DNA: TGTGCCAGCAGTGAACAGGGGGGCTCCTACGAGCAGTACGTC.